This passage covers 7 T cell receptor beta chains from one sample sequenced in a study of blood T cell repertoires in COVID-19. Repertoires were generated with immunoSEQ multiplex PCR, while TCRdb's copy carries only in-frame clones and drops some. Seen here are about 300,000 clones, just under 90% observed once, and the top ten hold 2.5% to 3.5%. The specimen was PBMCs or T cells enriched from blood (not recorded which). The receptors here all came from a woman aged 50 to 60 who had been exposed to COVID-19.

The rearrangement joins TRBV11-2 to TRBJ1-3; no firm D call. V was shortened by 5 bases and J by 4 bases, with 21 bases between the two germline ends. Germline assignment: CDR1 SGHAT and CDR2 FQNNGV. There are 17 residues in the CDR3. In DNA form, the CDR3 reads TGTGCCAGCAGCCCTCAGGTGCTCTGGAAACCCGGAAACACCATATATTTT. This encodes CASSPQVLWKPGNTIYF.

The chain uses TRBV7-2 and TRBJ1-2; D gene ambiguous. CDR1 is SGHTA, CDR2 FQGNSA, per germline. V was clipped by 5 bases and J by 8 bases, with 9 bases between them. The CDR3 loop spans 11 amino acids. The CDR3 protein is CASSPDFGYTF. Written as DNA, the CDR3 is TGTGCCAGCAGCCCCGACTTCGGCTACACCTTC.

The CDR3 nucleotides are TGTGCCTGGAGCGACTGGAGCAATCAGCCCCAGCATTTT. Translating it yields CAWSDWSNQPQHF. This chain joins TRBV30 and TRBJ1-5; no definite D call. Germline CDR1 GTSNPN, CDR2 SVGIG (reference sequence). Trimming stripped 3 bases from V and 1 base from J, with 7 bases between. The CDR3 is 13 residues long. Complete variable domain (other parts from reference TRBV30 and TRBJ1-5): SQTIHQWPATLVQPVGSPLSLECTVEGTSNPNLYWYRQAAGRGLQLLFYSVGIGQISSEVPQNLSASRPQDRQFILSSKKLLLSDSGFYLCAWSDWSNQPQHFGDGTRLSIL.

In its sample, this clone was seen once. The rearrangement links TRBV28 to TRBJ1-2; 7 nucleotides agree with TRBD1. The V and J ends lost 8 bases and 6 bases, in that order; junction bases with no gene match: 6. The V gene's germline CDR1 is MDHEN and CDR2 SYDVKM. CDR3 length: 12 residues. The CDR3 here is CASGDSLDGYTF. DNA for the CDR3: TGTGCCAGCGGGGACAGCCTAGATGGCTACACCTTC.

The chain is built from TRBV27 and TRBJ2-2; TRBD2 matches at 9 bases. This CDR3 has 17 amino acids. Looked up from germline, CDR1 is MNHEY and CDR2 is SMNVEV (reference sequence). The V and J ends lost 3 bases and 0 bases, in that order; junction bases with no gene match: 5. CDR3 amino acids: CASSFRGGAANTGELFF. The DNA of the CDR3 is TGTGCCAGCAGTTTCCGCGGGGGGGCCGCGAACACCGGGGAGCTGTTTTTT.

The count of this clone is one. The chain couples TRBV7-2 to TRBJ2-2, with D perhaps TRBD2 (5 bases). Looked up from germline, CDR1 is SGHTA and CDR2 is FQGNSA. The CDR3 has 15 amino acids. Trimming pared 2 bases from V and 4 bases from J, leaving 11 bases between. CDR3 sequence reads: CASSLSIASTGELFF. CDR3 bases: TGTGCCAGCAGCTTATCGATAGCGAGCACCGGGGAGCTGTTTTTT.

The chain joins TRBV3-1 (or the pseudogene TRBV3-2) to TRBJ2-3, with a possible D match to TRBD1 (5 bases). Germline loops: CDR1 LGHDT, CDR2 YNNKEL (reference sequence). The ends were cut back, 5 bases at V and 2 bases at J, with 14 bases in the middle. This CDR3 has 15 amino acids. The CDR3 DNA reads as TGTGCCAGCAGCGCTCTTGGGGCCCCCACAGATACGCAGTATTTT. It is translated as CASSALGAPTDTQYF.